This T cell receptor (beta chain) was recovered during a study of breast tumors, draining lymph nodes, adjacent tissues. Findings of the study overall: Data fit most tumor T cells coming from lymph node, expanding in tumor.

The sample holds a few counts of this clonotype. Its specificity is unknown. From the multiplex PCR reads, TCRdb called clonotypes with MiXCR, one entry per CDR3 protein. This table holds a few hundred thousand distinct CDR3 sequences, 30% to 35% found once. The lymph nodes were axillary draining lymph nodes from breast cancer patients. This clonotype originated in a female donor with breast cancer. Some clones in this sample may be carry-over from other donors' samples. Sequenced material: axillary lymph node tissue.

CDR3 sequence: CSVGGDFYGYTF. In DNA, the CDR3 is TGCAGCGTTGGAGGGGACTTCTATGGCTACACCTTC. The V and J genes are TRBV29-1 and TRBJ1-2; TRBD1 might be the D (5 bases). The CDR3 spans 12 residues. Looked up from germline, CDR1 is SQVTM and CDR2 is ANQGSEA. V lost 4 bases to trimming and J lost 4 bases, with 10 bases between them.